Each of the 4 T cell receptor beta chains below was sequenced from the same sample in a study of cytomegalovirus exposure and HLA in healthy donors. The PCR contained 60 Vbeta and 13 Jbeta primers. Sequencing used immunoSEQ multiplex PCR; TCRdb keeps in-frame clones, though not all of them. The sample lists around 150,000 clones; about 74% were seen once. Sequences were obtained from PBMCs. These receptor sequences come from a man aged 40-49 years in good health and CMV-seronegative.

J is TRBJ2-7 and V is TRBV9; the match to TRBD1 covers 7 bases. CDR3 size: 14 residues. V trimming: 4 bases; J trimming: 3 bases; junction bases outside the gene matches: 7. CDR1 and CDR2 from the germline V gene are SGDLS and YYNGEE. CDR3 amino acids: CASSPQTGDYEQYF. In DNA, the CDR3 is TGTGCCAGCAGCCCCCAAACAGGGGACTACGAGCAGTACTTC.

The CDR3, as DNA: TGTGCCAGCAAAGGGGGAGCGATCTACGAGCAGTACTTC. Translating it yields CASKGGAIYEQYF. This sequence joins TRBV28 and TRBJ2-7; D is perhaps TRBD1 (6 bases). The CDR3 consists of 13 residues. Trimming left V 7 bases short and J 3 bases short, with 13 bases between. The germline V gene encodes CDR1 MDHEN and CDR2 SYDVKM.

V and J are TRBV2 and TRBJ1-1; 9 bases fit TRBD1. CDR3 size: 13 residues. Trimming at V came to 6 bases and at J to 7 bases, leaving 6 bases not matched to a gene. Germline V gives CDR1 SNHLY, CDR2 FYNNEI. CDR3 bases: TGTGCCAGCAGAACTACAGGGGGCCATGAAGCTTTCTTT. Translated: CASRTTGGHEAFF.

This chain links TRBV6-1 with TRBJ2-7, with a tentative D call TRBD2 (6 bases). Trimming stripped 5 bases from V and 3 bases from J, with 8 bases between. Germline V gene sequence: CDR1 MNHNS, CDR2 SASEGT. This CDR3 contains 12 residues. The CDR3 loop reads CASSLTSYEQYF. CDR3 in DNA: TGTGCCAGCAGTTTGACTAGCTACGAGCAGTACTTC.